Below are 9 T cell receptor beta chains sequenced from a single sample in a study of cytomegalovirus exposure and HLA in healthy donors. 13 Jbeta primers and 60 Vbeta primers were used for the PCR. Clones were read by immunoSEQ multiplex PCR, and TCRdb kept only the in-frame ones, dropping some. The data hold about 150,000 clones, with more than 75% observed a single time. The sample comprised PBMCs. The source of these receptors is a woman in her thirties or forties in good health and CMV-seropositive.

The gene calls are TRBV19 and TRBJ2-2; weak D call: TRBD2 (5 bases). Germline assignment: CDR1 LNHDA and CDR2 SQIVND (reference sequence). The CDR3 runs 13 residues. V gave up 0 bases and J gave up 6 bases, with 5 bases separating them. CDR3 amino acids: CASSIELAGELFF. The CDR3, as DNA: TGTGCCAGTAGTATAGAACTAGCCGGGGAGCTGTTTTTT.

The rearrangement links TRBV7-8 to TRBJ2-2, with TRBD2 matching 10 bases. The CDR3 covers 17 residues. The V gene end was trimmed by 2 bases and the J gene end by 3 bases; junction bases not matched to a gene: 6. Germline CDR1 SGHVS, CDR2 FQNEAQ. In DNA form, the CDR3 reads TGTGCCAGCAGCTTACGAGCGGGAGGGCTAGACACCGGGGAGCTGTTTTTT. It yields the protein CASSLRAGGLDTGELFF.

The gene calls are TRBV5-4 and TRBJ1-2, with 9 bases lining up with TRBD1. Germline loops: CDR1 SGHNT, CDR2 YYREEE (reference sequence). J gave up 4 bases and V 5 bases, and 6 bases lay outside the gene matches. The CDR3 covers 14 residues. DNA for the CDR3: TGTGCCAGCAGGATGGACAGGGGCACCTATGGCTACACCTTC. Protein product: CASRMDRGTYGYTF.

The CDR3 bases are TGTGCCAGCAGTTCCAACCTTGACAGGGCTAGCGGGAGGCGCTGGGGAAACATTCAGTACTTC. Encoded protein: CASSSNLDRASGRRWGNIQYF. The chain is built from TRBV27 and TRBJ2-4, with TRBD2 matching 11 bases. Trimming at V came to 4 bases and at J to 6 bases, leaving 23 bases not matched to a gene. Germline V CDR1 and CDR2: MNHEY, SMNVEV (reference sequence). The CDR3 sequence is 21 residues long.

For this clone: Compared with germline, one end of the junction differs, possibly owing to a read error. This chain uses TRBV5-1 with TRBJ2-7; 11 bases are a match to TRBD2. The CDR3 contains 15 residues. From germline, CDR1 is SGHRS and CDR2 YFSETQ. The CDR3 region is CASSLEASGGYGQYF. CDR3 sequence (DNA): TGCGCCAGCAGCTTGGAGGCTAGCGGGGGGTACGGGCAGTACTTC.

This clone was counted a single time. This sequence joins TRBV7-3 and TRBJ2-1, with a tentative D call TRBD2 (6 bases). CDR3 length: 13 amino acids. Trimming left V 5 bases short and J 10 bases short, with 15 bases between. Germline CDR1 and CDR2: SGHTA and FQGTGA. The CDR3 sequence is CASSTGLPGEQFF. Here the CDR3 DNA reads TGTGCCAGCAGCACGGGACTCCCAGGGGAGCAGTTCTTC.

The chain carries TRBV9 and TRBJ2-3; TRBD2 matches 7 bases. The ends lost 0 bases at V and 4 bases at J; junction bases unmatched: 2. In germline, CDR1 is SGDLS, CDR2 YYNGEE. The CDR3 runs to 14 residues. CDR3 sequence (DNA): TGTGCCAGCAGCGTAGCGGGAGGCGCAGATACGCAGTATTTT. Protein product: CASSVAGGADTQYF.

This clone is a singleton in its sample. The chain recombines TRBV15 with TRBJ2-2; a weak D match, TRBD2 (5 bases). The CDR3 spans 15 residues. CDR1 is LNHNV and CDR2 is YYDKDF in the germline V gene (reference sequence). V was pared by 1 base and J by 13 bases, with 19 bases between. CDR3 nucleotides: TGTGCCACCAGCAGAGTGGACTTCATTAGTTCGGGGCTGTTTTTT. Residues: CATSRVDFISSGLFF.

The V call is TRBV4-2, the J call TRBJ1-1; 10 bases fit TRBD1. Per germline, CDR1 LGHNA and CDR2 YNFKEQ. V gave up 1 base and J gave up 5 bases; unmatched junction bases: 7. The CDR3 consists of 16 residues. CDR3 sequence: CASSQGGGTGETEAFF. The CDR3 DNA reads TGTGCCAGCAGCCAAGGCGGCGGGACAGGGGAGACTGAAGCTTTCTTT.